The 17 T cell receptor beta chains given below trace back to one sample, sequenced in a study of CD8 T cells in Susac syndrome. Random hexamers served to reverse transcribe roughly 0.5 to 1 ug RNA. TCRdb recomputed calls from the immunoSEQ multiplex PCR reads with MiXCR, one row per CDR3 protein. The sample comprises 150,000 to 200,000 distinct CDR3 sequences, about 94% of which are singletons, and around 0.13% rests with the top ten. Sample: CD4+ T cells from PBMCs. These receptors originate from a human donor in good health.

V usage is TRBV29-1 and J usage is TRBJ2-7, with 11 bases aligning to TRBD1. The germline CDR1 and CDR2 sequences are SQVTM and ANQGSEA. The CDR3 totals 14 residues. V shed 7 bases and J 1 base; nucleotides not matched to a gene: 6. The CDR3 DNA sequence: TGCAGCGGAACCGGGACAGGGGGGTCCTACGAGCAGTACTTC. Its translation is CSGTGTGGSYEQYF.

This rearrangement joins TRBV19 to TRBJ1-2, with a weak D call TRBD1 (5 bases). The germline V and J ends were trimmed by 4 bases and 5 bases, with 17 bases remaining between them. The length of the CDR3 is 15 residues. The V gene's germline CDR1 is LNHDA and CDR2 SQIVND (reference sequence). In nucleotides, the CDR3 is TGTGCCAGTAGTACCAGAGCGGCACGGACATATGGCTACACCTTC. It encodes CASSTRAARTYGYTF.

The chain links TRBV20-1 to TRBJ1-1; 8 bases agree with TRBD1. Germline V gene data show CDR1 as DFQATT and CDR2 as SNEGSKA (reference sequence). The V gene end was trimmed by 0 bases and the J gene end by 4 bases; junction bases not matched to a gene: 7. The CDR3 runs 15 residues. The CDR3: CSARDPRGLGTEAFF. The CDR3 bases are TGCAGTGCTAGAGACCCCAGGGGGCTCGGCACTGAAGCTTTCTTT.

The chain joins TRBV7-9 to TRBJ1-1, with D unclear. Germline loops: CDR1 SEHNR, CDR2 FQNEAQ (reference sequence). This CDR3 contains 15 residues. Trimming removed 4 bases at V and 1 base at J, with 13 bases between. The CDR3 DNA sequence: TGTGCCAGCAGCTCAACGACCATGGGGAACACTGAAGCTTTCTTT. Residues: CASSSTTMGNTEAFF.

V is TRBV12-3 or TRBV12-4 and J is TRBJ2-5, with 11 nucleotides matching TRBD2. This CDR3 is built from 15 residues. The V gene end was trimmed by 6 bases and the J gene end by 5 bases; junction bases not matched to a gene: 8. The CDR3 protein is CASSGIAGGRETQYF. The CDR3, as DNA: TGTGCCAGCAGCGGAATAGCGGGGGGGCGGGAGACCCAGTACTTC.

The V and J genes are TRBV6-5 and TRBJ1-2; tentatively, D is TRBD1 (5 bases). The CDR3 is 14 residues long. V lost 4 bases to trimming and J lost 7 bases, with 16 bases between them. In germline, CDR1 is MNHEY, CDR2 SVGAGI. The chain's CDR3 is CASSSLGGLGGYTF. CDR3 sequence (DNA): TGTGCCAGCAGTTCCCTCGGGGGTCTGGGTGGCTACACCTTC.

The rearrangement uses TRBV11-3 and TRBJ2-5; D is uncertain. In germline, CDR1 is SGHNT, CDR2 YENEEA. V was pared by 6 bases and J by 2 bases, with 10 bases between. The CDR3 runs to 13 residues. The CDR3 DNA is TGTGCCAGCAGTGCGGCAAATCAAGAGACCCAGTACTTC. Amino acids: CASSAANQETQYF.

This chain uses TRBV6-6 with TRBJ2-7; TRBD2 agrees at 12 bases. Germline lookup yields CDR1 MNHNY and CDR2 SVGAGI (reference sequence). Trimming removed 7 bases from V and 1 base from J; junction bases left unmatched: 5. CDR3 length: 15 amino acids. The DNA of the CDR3 is TGTGCCAGCACAAGACTAGCGGGGGCATCCTACGAGCAGTACTTC. This translates into CASTRLAGASYEQYF.

The chain employs TRBV19 and TRBJ2-1; the match to TRBD2 covers 12 bases. This CDR3 has 12 amino acids. Germline trimming cut 6 bases from V and 11 bases from J; bases unmatched to any gene: 2. The V gene's germline CDR1 is LNHDA and CDR2 SQIVND (reference sequence). The CDR3 loop reads CASRTSGGQQFF. In DNA, the CDR3 is TGTGCCAGTAGGACTAGCGGGGGACAGCAGTTCTTC.

The V and J genes are TRBV2 and TRBJ1-1; TRBD1 aligns across 7 bases. With 6 bases clipped from V and 4 bases from J, the junction kept 8 bases outside the gene matches. The CDR3 covers 14 residues. Germline CDR1 and CDR2: SNHLY and FYNNEI. CDR3 loop: CASRYTGVGTEAFF. The CDR3 coding sequence is TGTGCCAGCAGATATACAGGGGTGGGCACTGAAGCTTTCTTT. Full variable domain (rest looked up from reference TRBV2 and TRBJ1-1): EPEVTQTPSHQVTQMGQEVILRCVPISNHLYFYWYRQILGQKVEFLVSFYNNEISEKSEIFDDQFSVERPDGSNFTLKIRSTKLEDSAMYFCASRYTGVGTEAFFGQGTRLTVV.

The V call is TRBV3-1, the J call TRBJ2-7, with D unclear. The CDR3 has 12 residues. Germline V gene lookup returns CDR1 LGHDT and CDR2 YNNKEL (reference sequence). The V gene lost 1 base and the J gene lost 7 bases, with 8 bases spanning the gap. CDR3 DNA: TGTGCCAGCAGCCAAGCAGCCGGAGAGCAGTACTTC. Protein product: CASSQAAGEQYF.

This sequence joins TRBV19 and TRBJ1-1; no reliable D call. The germline V gene has CDR1 LNHDA and CDR2 SQIVND (reference sequence). CDR3 size: 15 residues. Between the trimmed V and J ends, which lost 1 base and 5 bases, there was a span of 14 bases. The CDR3 bases are TGTGCCAGTAGTATAGCCCCCGGAAGAGAAACTGAAGCTTTCTTT. Its translation: CASSIAPGRETEAFF.

This clonotype occurred once. The chain uses TRBV7-6 and TRBJ1-1, with no clear D. The CDR3 contains 13 residues. The germline CDR1 and CDR2 sequences are SGHVS and FNYEAQ. V lost 6 bases to trimming and J lost 0 bases, with 8 bases between them. The CDR3 reads CASRVQMNTEAFF. Written as DNA, the CDR3 is TGTGCCAGCAGGGTGCAGATGAACACTGAAGCTTTCTTT.

V usage is TRBV4-1 and J usage is TRBJ2-3, with D possibly being TRBD1 or TRBD2 (6 bases each). CDR3 length equals 16 residues. The ends were cut back, 1 base at V and 8 bases at J, with 19 bases in the middle. Germline CDR1 MGHRA, CDR2 YSYEKL. CDR3 coding DNA: TGCGCCAGCAGCCAAGGGAGGGGGTCAGGGGAAGGTACGCAGTATTTT. Translation: CASSQGRGSGEGTQYF.

The genes are TRBV7-3 and TRBJ2-5, with TRBD2 as a possible D gene (6 bases). The CDR3 runs 13 residues. CDR1 is SGHTA and CDR2 is FQGTGA in the germline V gene. V lost 0 bases and J 4 bases, leaving 6 bases between the germline ends. Here the CDR3 reads CASSLTLAETQYF. Here the CDR3 DNA reads TGTGCCAGCAGCTTAACACTAGCAGAGACCCAGTACTTC. The entire variable domain, with the rest obtained from reference TRBV7-3 and TRBJ2-5, is as follows: GAGVSQTPSNKVTEKGKYVELRCDPISGHTALYWYRQSLGQGPEFLIYFQGTGAADDSGLPNDRFFAVRPEGSVSTLKIQRTERGDSAVYLCASSLTLAETQYFGPGTRLLVL.

The V and J genes are TRBV20-1 and TRBJ2-7; possible D gene TRBD2, 5 bases. This CDR3 contains 15 residues. V was shortened by 0 bases and J by 4 bases, with 16 bases between the two germline ends. Germline-derived CDR1 and CDR2 are DFQATT and SNEGSKA (reference sequence). The CDR3 sequence is CSARDPSGGGYEQYF. CDR3 DNA sequence: TGCAGTGCTAGAGATCCCTCTGGAGGCGGGTACGAGCAGTACTTC.

The chain links TRBV7-2 to TRBJ1-5; no clear D. Germline CDR1 is SGHTA and CDR2 is FQGNSA. V was shortened by 5 bases and J by 6 bases, with 8 bases between the two germline ends. The CDR3 sequence is 12 residues long. CDR3 in amino acids: CASSGFGQPQHF. CDR3 DNA: TGTGCCAGCAGCGGGTTTGGTCAGCCCCAGCATTTT.